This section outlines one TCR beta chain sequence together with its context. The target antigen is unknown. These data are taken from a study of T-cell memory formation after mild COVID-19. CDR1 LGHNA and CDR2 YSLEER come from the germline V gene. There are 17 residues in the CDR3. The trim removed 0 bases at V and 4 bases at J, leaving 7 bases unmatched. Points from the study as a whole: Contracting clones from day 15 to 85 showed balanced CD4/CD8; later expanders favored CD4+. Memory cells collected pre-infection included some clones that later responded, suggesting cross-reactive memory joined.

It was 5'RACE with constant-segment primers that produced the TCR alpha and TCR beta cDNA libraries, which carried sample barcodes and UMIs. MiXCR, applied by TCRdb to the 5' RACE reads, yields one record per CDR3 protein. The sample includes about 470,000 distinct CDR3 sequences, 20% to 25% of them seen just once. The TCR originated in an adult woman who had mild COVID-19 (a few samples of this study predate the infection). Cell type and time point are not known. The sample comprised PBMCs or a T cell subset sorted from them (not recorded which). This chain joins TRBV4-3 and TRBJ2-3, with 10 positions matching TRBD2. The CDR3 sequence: CASSQDSLAGESDTQYF. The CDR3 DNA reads TGCGCCAGCAGCCAAGATTCGCTAGCGGGAGAGTCAGATACGCAGTATTTT.